These 27 T cell receptor beta chains were all obtained from the same sample, sequenced in a study of blood T cell repertoires in COVID-19. Generated by immunoSEQ multiplex PCR, the TCRdb table keeps only in-frame clones and is missing some. The sample holds about 230,000 clones, roughly 79% seen once. Sequenced sample: peripheral blood. The source is a woman older than 75 with COVID-19, enrolled during active disease.

The CDR3 spells CASSPWGQGASQPQHF. CDR3 nucleotide sequence: TGTGCCAGCAGCCCCTGGGGGCAGGGGGCCAGTCAGCCCCAGCATTTT. V and J are TRBV3-1 (or the pseudogene TRBV3-2) and TRBJ1-5, with 8 bases identical to TRBD1. The germline CDR1 and CDR2 sequences are LGHDT and YNNKEL (reference sequence). The CDR3 contains 16 residues. Trimming took 4 bases from V and 6 from J; bases not matched to a gene: 11.

The rearrangement uses TRBV2 and TRBJ1-3; D gene uncertain. With 8 bases removed from V and 5 bases from J, the gap between germline ends came to 16 bases. This CDR3 is built from 14 residues. Germline CDR1 and CDR2: SNHLY and FYNNEI. The CDR3 bases are TGTGCCAGCCACCCGGGTTCCCAACGAAACACCATATATTTT. It codes for CASHPGSQRNTIYF.

The genes are TRBV4-3 and TRBJ1-3; D not resolved. The V gene lost 1 base and the J gene lost 1 base, with 5 bases spanning the gap. CDR1 is LGHNA, CDR2 YSLEER, per germline. CDR3 size: 14 residues. The CDR3 reads CASSQAGSGNTIYF. CDR3 DNA: TGCGCCAGCAGCCAAGCCGGGTCTGGAAACACCATATATTTT.

The J gene is TRBJ1-4, the V gene TRBV12-3 or TRBV12-4, with TRBD1 matching 7 bases. Trimming at V came to 6 bases and at J to 8 bases, leaving 6 bases not matched to a gene. The CDR3 extends over 13 amino acids. The CDR3 spells CASSLTDREKLFF. CDR3 DNA: TGTGCCAGCAGCCTAACGGACAGGGAAAAACTGTTTTTT.

This clone appeared a single time. The rearrangement joins TRBV5-6 to TRBJ1-5, with D unclear. The germline V gene has CDR1 SGHDT and CDR2 YYEEEE. This CDR3 region has 15 residues. Trimming left V 4 bases short and J 4 bases short, with 15 bases between. The CDR3 bases are TGTGCCAGCAGCCGGGGTCCCGGCGTTAATCAGCCCCAGCATTTT. It is translated as CASSRGPGVNQPQHF.

The genes are TRBV5-1 and TRBJ1-4, with 7 bases identical to TRBD1. Germline CDR1 is SGHRS and CDR2 is YFSETQ. This CDR3 is 14 amino acids long. V was pared by 2 bases and J by 5 bases, with 3 bases of the junction left unmatched. CDR3 amino acids: CASSLSGQNEKLFF. DNA of the CDR3: TGCGCCAGCAGCTTATCGGGACAGAATGAAAAACTGTTTTTT.

This clone was detected only once. This sequence joins TRBV14 and TRBJ2-1, with D possibly TRBD2 on 6 matching bases. CDR3 length: 16 amino acids. Germline CDR1 reads SGHDN; CDR2 reads FVKESK. Trimming shortened V by 1 base and J by 4 bases, and 14 bases separated the two germline ends. The CDR3, as DNA: TGTGCCAGCAGCCAAGTAGTACTAGCTGGTTACAATGAGCAGTTCTTC. Translation: CASSQVVLAGYNEQFF.

This clone has a handful of counts. This CDR3 reads CASSLGSGRHQPQHF. The CDR3 DNA follows: TGTGCCAGCAGCTTAGGCTCGGGGAGGCATCAGCCCCAGCATTTT. The chain joins TRBV7-3 to TRBJ1-5; D is unclear. Germline CDR1 reads SGHTA; CDR2 reads FQGTGA. V was shortened by 2 bases and J by 5 bases, with 13 bases between the two germline ends. This CDR3 spans 15 amino acids.

Details on this clone: One end of the junction does not line up with germline, which may come from a read error. The gene calls are TRBV7-7 and TRBJ2-1, with TRBD2 matching over 13 bases. CDR3 length: 15 residues. Germline V gives CDR1 SSHAT, CDR2 FNYEAQ (reference sequence). CDR3: CASSPLAGGRNEQFF. CDR3 DNA sequence: TGTGCTAGCAGCCCACTAGCGGGAGGGCGAAATGAGCAGTTCTTC.

The genes are TRBV5-4 and TRBJ2-5; D ambiguous. The CDR3 consists of 16 residues. V shed 2 bases and J shed 3 bases, with 17 bases lying between them. The germline CDR1 and CDR2 sequences are SGHNT and YYREEE (reference sequence). As DNA, the CDR3 is TGTGCCAGCAGCTTTGTGAATTCCGGGTACAAAGAGACCCAGTACTTC. Its protein is CASSFVNSGYKETQYF.

V and J are TRBV4-2 and TRBJ1-2; the D is unclear. The V end was cut by 1 base, the J end by 7 bases, with 19 bases between. This CDR3 region has 16 residues. In germline, CDR1 is LGHNA, CDR2 YNFKEQ. CDR3 DNA: TGTGCCAGCAGCCAAGCTCGATACGGCGGCGTAAGTGGCTACACCTTC. Encoded protein: CASSQARYGGVSGYTF.

The chain couples TRBV20-1 to TRBJ2-3, with D tentatively TRBD1 (5 bases). CDR3 size: 9 residues. V was clipped by 5 bases and J by 9 bases, with 6 bases between them. From germline, CDR1 is DFQATT and CDR2 SNEGSKA (reference sequence). CDR3 sequence reads: CSAPGTQYF. CDR3 nucleotides: TGCAGTGCTCCAGGGACGCAGTATTTT.

V usage is TRBV12-5 and J usage is TRBJ2-1; 12 bases agree with TRBD2. This CDR3 is built from 15 residues. The V gene's germline CDR1 is LGHNT and CDR2 FRNRAP. With V trimmed by 5 bases and J by 8 bases, 7 bases remained unmatched. CDR3 bases: TGTGCTAGTGGTGGCCCTAGCGGGGGGGCCCATGAGCAGTTCTTC. Its translation is CASGGPSGGAHEQFF.

This clone was seen a few times. This sequence joins TRBV5-1 and TRBJ2-7; 8 bases are a match to TRBD2. The CDR3 runs to 15 residues. Germline CDR1 and CDR2: SGHRS and YFSETQ. The J segment lost 7 bases and the V segment lost 4 bases, leaving 13 bases of the junction unmatched. The CDR3 DNA follows: TGCGCCAGCAGCCCTGGTGGAGCGGGAGTAGGGGAGCAGTACTTC. Protein: CASSPGGAGVGEQYF.

The genes are TRBV24-1 and TRBJ1-5, with D perhaps TRBD1 (5 bases). With 3 bases removed from V and 6 bases from J, the gap between germline ends came to 11 bases. The CDR3 length is 14 residues. Germline V gene lookup returns CDR1 KGHDR and CDR2 SFDVKD. CDR3 in DNA: TGTGCCACCAGTGATAGTCTGGGGCGTCAGCCCCAGCATTTT. It yields the protein CATSDSLGRQPQHF.

V usage is TRBV4-2 and J usage is TRBJ2-7; TRBD2 matches at 7 bases. Germline loops: CDR1 LGHNA, CDR2 YNFKEQ. With 0 bases clipped from V and 6 bases from J, the junction kept 8 bases outside the gene matches. The CDR3 is made up of 15 amino acids. Here the CDR3 reads CASSQDGGERPEQYF. CDR3 nucleotide sequence: TGTGCCAGCAGCCAAGATGGGGGGGAGAGGCCCGAGCAGTACTTC.

The chain is built from TRBV5-4 and TRBJ2-3, with a possible D match to TRBD2 (6 bases). The CDR3 consists of 15 residues. The V gene lost 4 bases and the J gene lost 4 bases, with 16 bases spanning the gap. Germline CDR1 is SGHNT and CDR2 is YYREEE (reference sequence). The CDR3 region is CASSLGGRSADTQYF. CDR3 DNA sequence: TGTGCCAGCAGCCTCGGTGGGAGGAGCGCAGATACGCAGTATTTT. The full variable domain, in which reference TRBV5-4 and TRBJ2-3 provide the parts outside the CDR3, is ETGVTQSPTHLIKTRGQQVTLRCSSQSGHNTVSWYQQALGQGPQFIFQYYREEENGRGNFPPRFSGLQFPNYSSELNVNALELDDSALYLCASSLGGRSADTQYFGPGTRLTVL.

The J gene is TRBJ1-2, the V gene TRBV10-3; D gene uncertain. Germline CDR1 ENHRY, CDR2 SYGVKD. The CDR3 has 11 amino acids. Trimming pared 11 bases from V and 4 bases from J, leaving 11 bases between. CDR3 region: CASGEGYGYTF. DNA for the CDR3: TGTGCCTCCGGGGAAGGCTATGGCTACACCTTC.

This chain uses TRBV18 with TRBJ2-2; D uncertain. V was shortened by 0 bases and J by 5 bases, with 7 bases between the two germline ends. The length of the CDR3 is 14 residues. CDR1 and CDR2 (germline): KGHSH, LQKENI. CDR3 loop: CASSPPSLTGELFF. CDR3 coding DNA: TGTGCCAGCTCACCACCCTCTCTAACCGGGGAGCTGTTTTTT.

This clone came up a few times. The V and J genes are TRBV7-3 and TRBJ2-1; 12 nucleotides line up with TRBD2. This CDR3 has 16 amino acids. Looked up from germline, CDR1 is SGHTA and CDR2 is FQGTGA. V lost 5 bases, J lost 4 bases, and 6 bases stayed unmatched. The CDR3 sequence: CASSPGGLAGYNEQFF. CDR3 nucleotides: TGTGCCAGCAGCCCCGGGGGACTAGCGGGTTACAATGAGCAGTTCTTC.

The genes are TRBV29-1 and TRBJ2-7; D may be TRBD1 (5 bases). Trimming stripped 0 bases from V and 7 bases from J, with 13 bases between. Germline V gene sequence: CDR1 SQVTM, CDR2 ANQGSEA. This CDR3 region has 13 residues. The CDR3 here is CSVEDGHTWEQYF. In DNA form, the CDR3 reads TGCAGCGTTGAAGATGGACATACATGGGAGCAGTACTTC.

This clone was picked up a small number of times. Other DNA sequences in this sample translate to the same CDR3. The rearrangement uses TRBV6-5 and TRBJ1-2, with 10 bases aligning to TRBD1. Germline V gene lookup returns CDR1 MNHEY and CDR2 SVGAGI. Trimming cost V 5 bases and J 0 bases; bases outside gene matches: 3. This CDR3 has 15 residues. The CDR3 is CASSTGTGANYGYTF. DNA for the CDR3: TGTGCCAGCAGTACCGGGACAGGGGCTAACTATGGCTACACCTTC.

The chain uses TRBV5-4 and TRBJ2-7; D may be TRBD1 (5 bases). Germline CDR1 and CDR2: SGHNT and YYREEE (reference sequence). V was trimmed by 0 bases and J by 0 bases, leaving 7 bases between them. The CDR3 loop spans 14 amino acids. The CDR3 reads CASSLGQSSYEQYF. CDR3 nucleotides: TGTGCCAGCAGCTTGGGACAGAGCTCCTACGAGCAGTACTTC.

In DNA, the CDR3 is TGTGCCAGCTCACCAATGCGGGAGGGATACAATGAGCAGTTCTTC. Its protein product is CASSPMREGYNEQFF. This rearrangement joins TRBV18 to TRBJ2-1, with 9 nucleotides matching TRBD2. V lost 2 bases and J lost 4; bases outside the gene matches: 3. Germline CDR1 is KGHSH and CDR2 is LQKENI. The CDR3 length is 15 residues.

The V and J genes are TRBV14 and TRBJ2-7; tentative D call: TRBD1 (5 bases). Trimming shortened V by 4 bases and J by 3 bases, and 10 bases separated the two germline ends. The germline gives CDR1 SGHDN, CDR2 FVKESK. This CDR3 comprises 13 residues. CDR3 protein: CASSPGWVYEQYF. For the CDR3, the DNA is TGTGCCAGCAGCCCAGGGTGGGTCTACGAGCAGTACTTC.

This chain joins TRBV3-1 (or the pseudogene TRBV3-2) and TRBJ2-2; possibly TRBD1 for D (5 bases). Trimming pared 8 bases from V and 0 bases from J, leaving 7 bases between. In germline, CDR1 is LGHDT, CDR2 YNNKEL (reference sequence). The CDR3 totals 13 residues. The CDR3: CASRTPNTGELFF. CDR3 sequence (DNA): TGTGCCAGCCGGACACCGAACACCGGGGAGCTGTTTTTT.

The gene calls are TRBV6-5 and TRBJ2-1; D perhaps matches TRBD1 (6 bases). Germline assignment: CDR1 MNHEY and CDR2 SVGAGI. The germline V and J ends were trimmed by 6 bases and 0 bases, with 12 bases remaining between them. The CDR3 totals 15 residues. The CDR3 spells CASRRTESSYNEQFF. CDR3 coding DNA: TGTGCCAGCAGGAGGACAGAGAGCTCCTACAATGAGCAGTTCTTC.